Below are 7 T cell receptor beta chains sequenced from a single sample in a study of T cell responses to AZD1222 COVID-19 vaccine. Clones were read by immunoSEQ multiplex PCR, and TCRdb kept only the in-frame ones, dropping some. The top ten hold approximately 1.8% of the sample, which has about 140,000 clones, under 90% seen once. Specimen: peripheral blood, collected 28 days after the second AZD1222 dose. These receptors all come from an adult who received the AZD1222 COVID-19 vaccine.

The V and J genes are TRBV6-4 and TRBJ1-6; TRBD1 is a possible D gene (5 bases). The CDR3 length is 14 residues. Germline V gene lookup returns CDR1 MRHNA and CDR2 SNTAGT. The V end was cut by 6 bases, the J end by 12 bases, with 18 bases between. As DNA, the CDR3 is TGTGCCAGCAGGCCAATAGTAAGGGGTGGACCCCTCCACTTT. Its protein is CASRPIVRGGPLHF.

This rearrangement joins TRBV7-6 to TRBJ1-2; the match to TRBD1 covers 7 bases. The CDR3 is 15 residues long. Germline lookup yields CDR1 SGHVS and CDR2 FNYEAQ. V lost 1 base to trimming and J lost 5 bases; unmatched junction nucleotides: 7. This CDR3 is CASSLGAGGMYGYTF. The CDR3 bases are TGTGCCAGCAGCTTAGGGGCAGGGGGGATGTATGGCTACACCTTC.

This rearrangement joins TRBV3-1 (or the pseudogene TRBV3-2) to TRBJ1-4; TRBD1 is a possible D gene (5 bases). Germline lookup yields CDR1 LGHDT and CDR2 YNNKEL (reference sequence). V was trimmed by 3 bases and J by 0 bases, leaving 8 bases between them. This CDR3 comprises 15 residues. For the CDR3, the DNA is TGTGCCAGCAGCCAGCCGACAGCAACTAATGAAAAACTGTTTTTT. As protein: CASSQPTATNEKLFF.

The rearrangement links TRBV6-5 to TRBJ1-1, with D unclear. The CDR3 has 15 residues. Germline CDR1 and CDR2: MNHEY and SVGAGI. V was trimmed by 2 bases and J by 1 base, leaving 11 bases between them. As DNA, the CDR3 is TGTGCCAGCAGTTACAGACCTACGTCGAACACTGAAGCTTTCTTT. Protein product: CASSYRPTSNTEAFF.

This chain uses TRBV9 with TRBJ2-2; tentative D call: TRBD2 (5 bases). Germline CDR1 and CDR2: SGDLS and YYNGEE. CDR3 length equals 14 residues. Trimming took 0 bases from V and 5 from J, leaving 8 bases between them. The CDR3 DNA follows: TGTGCCAGCAGCGTAGACCCGGGAACCGGGGAGCTGTTTTTT. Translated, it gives CASSVDPGTGELFF.

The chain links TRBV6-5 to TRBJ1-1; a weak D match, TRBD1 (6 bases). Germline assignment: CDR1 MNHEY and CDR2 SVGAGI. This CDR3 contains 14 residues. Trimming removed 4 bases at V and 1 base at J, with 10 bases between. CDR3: CASSSGQPNTEAFF. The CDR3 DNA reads TGTGCCAGCAGTTCAGGACAGCCGAACACTGAAGCTTTCTTT.

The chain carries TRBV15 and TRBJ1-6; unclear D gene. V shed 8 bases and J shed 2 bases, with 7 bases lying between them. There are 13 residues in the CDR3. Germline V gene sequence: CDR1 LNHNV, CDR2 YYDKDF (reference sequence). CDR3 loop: CATRLAYNSPLHF. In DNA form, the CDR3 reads TGTGCCACCCGACTTGCCTATAATTCACCCCTCCACTTT.